The 13 T cell receptor beta chains reported below all come from one sample, sequenced in a study of PD-1 blockade in classical Hodgkin lymphoma. Relapse was seen in all patients after autologous stem cell transplantation, and brentuximab vedotin exposure was variable. Here immunoSEQ multiplex PCR was the method, and the copy in TCRdb shows in-frame clones only, minus some. The repertoire includes more than 140,000 clones, approximately 80% of them detected once, and over 7.5% sits in the top ten. Sample: peripheral blood mononuclear cells (PBMCs), taken before the second cycle of nivolumab. These receptors were obtained from a human donor with classical Hodgkin lymphoma.

The rearrangement links TRBV6-6 to TRBJ2-7, with 11 bases fitting TRBD2. Germline assignment: CDR1 MNHNY and CDR2 SVGAGI (reference sequence). There are 12 residues in the CDR3. Unmatched junction bases numbered 4, after V lost 8 bases and J lost 7 bases. The CDR3 nucleotides are TGTGCCAGCGTAGCGGGGGGGTTAGAGCAGTACTTC. Encoded protein: CASVAGGLEQYF.

Worth noting for this clone: Other DNA sequences in this sample translate to the same CDR3. The V gene is TRBV19, the J gene TRBJ2-3, with D hard to call. The CDR3 totals 11 residues. The V gene's germline CDR1 is LNHDA and CDR2 SQIVND (reference sequence). Trimming cost V 3 bases and J 6 bases, with 4 bases left between them. The CDR3 bases are TGTGCCAGTAGTATCTCCGATACGCAGTATTTT. Translating it yields CASSISDTQYF.

The genes are TRBV11-2 and TRBJ2-7; no clear D gene. Germline-derived CDR1 and CDR2 are SGHAT and FQNNGV. This CDR3 is built from 16 residues. Trimming removed 0 bases from V and 1 base from J, with 13 bases in between. The CDR3 is CASSLDPRSTSYEQYF. Written as DNA, the CDR3 is TGTGCCAGCAGCTTAGATCCCCGGAGTACTTCCTACGAGCAGTACTTC.

The chain joins TRBV10-3 to TRBJ2-2, with D unclear. Germline values: CDR1 ENHRY, CDR2 SYGVKD. The V gene lost 4 bases and the J gene lost 0 bases, with 12 bases spanning the gap. The CDR3 is 16 residues long. CDR3 in amino acids: CAISVTGESNTGELFF. Here the CDR3 DNA reads TGTGCCATCAGTGTGACTGGGGAATCGAACACCGGGGAGCTGTTTTTT.

The rearrangement links TRBV7-2 to TRBJ1-1; 9 nucleotides line up with TRBD1. CDR3 length: 16 amino acids. The trim removed 5 bases at V and 4 bases at J, leaving 11 bases unmatched. Germline assignment: CDR1 SGHTA and CDR2 FQGNSA. This CDR3 is CASSLWLQGAVTEAFF. In nucleotides, the CDR3 is TGTGCCAGCAGCCTATGGCTACAGGGGGCTGTCACTGAAGCTTTCTTT.

The chain is built from TRBV7-9 and TRBJ2-3, with 8 bases aligning to TRBD2. Looked up from germline, CDR1 is SEHNR and CDR2 is FQNEAQ (reference sequence). CDR3 length equals 16 residues. Trimming removed 2 bases from V and 0 bases from J; junction bases left unmatched: 4. CDR3: CASSLYVAGSTDTQYF. The DNA of the CDR3 is TGTGCCAGCAGCTTATATGTAGCGGGGAGCACAGATACGCAGTATTTT.

The chain employs TRBV5-4 and TRBJ2-5; 10 nucleotides align to TRBD1. Trimming took 3 bases from V and 4 from J; bases not matched to a gene: 6. Per the germline V gene, CDR1 is SGHNT and CDR2 is YYREEE (reference sequence). This CDR3 is built from 15 residues. The CDR3 DNA reads as TGTGCCAGCAGCTCAAGACAGGGGGCAGGAGAGACCCAGTACTTC. Amino acids: CASSSRQGAGETQYF.

The chain recombines TRBV30 with TRBJ2-3; no clear D gene. Germline V CDR1 and CDR2: GTSNPN, SVGIG (reference sequence). V lost 2 bases to trimming and J lost 3 bases, with 6 bases between them. The CDR3 totals 12 residues. DNA for the CDR3: TGTGCCTGGAGTCTAGGAACAGATACGCAGTATTTT. Protein sequence: CAWSLGTDTQYF.

This chain uses TRBV4-3 with TRBJ2-3; TRBD2 might be the D (6 bases). There are 15 residues in the CDR3. Per germline, CDR1 LGHNA and CDR2 YSLEER. The V gene lost 0 bases and the J gene lost 4 bases, with 11 bases spanning the gap. CDR3: CASSQEYWGADTQYF. The DNA for the CDR3 is TGCGCCAGCAGCCAAGAGTACTGGGGGGCAGATACGCAGTATTTT.

The chain is built from TRBV7-2 and TRBJ2-3; no clear D gene. CDR1 SGHTA and CDR2 FQGNSA come from the germline V gene. Deletions cut 4 bases from V and 2 bases from J, with 4 bases between. The CDR3 runs 12 residues. The CDR3 here is CASSSPTDTQYF. CDR3 bases: TGTGCCAGCAGCTCCCCCACAGATACGCAGTATTTT.

This chain connects TRBV11-3 to TRBJ2-3; D is unclear. Germline assignment: CDR1 SGHNT and CDR2 YENEEA. Deletions cut 3 bases from V and 6 bases from J, with 7 bases between. CDR3 length: 12 amino acids. CDR3 region: CASSFFSDTQYF. The DNA for the CDR3 is TGTGCCAGCAGCTTTTTTTCTGATACGCAGTATTTT. The entire variable domain, with the rest obtained from reference TRBV11-3 and TRBJ2-3, is as follows: EAGVVQSPRYKIIEKKQPVAFWCNPISGHNTLYWYLQNLGQGPELLIRYENEEAVDDSQLPKDRFSAERLKGVDSTLKIQPAELGDSAVYLCASSFFSDTQYFGPGTRLTVL.

The CDR3 nucleotides read TGTGCCATCGGCCCCGGGACAGCCAATTCACCCCTCCACTTT. Encoded protein: CAIGPGTANSPLHF. The chain carries TRBV10-3 and TRBJ1-6; TRBD1 matches 7 bases. This CDR3 comprises 14 residues. V shed 8 bases, J shed 7 bases, and the junction held 8 bases outside the gene matches. CDR1 and CDR2 from the germline V gene are ENHRY and SYGVKD.

The chain has TRBV6-6 and TRBJ1-1; TRBD1 agrees at 7 bases. With V trimmed by 6 bases and J by 13 bases, 11 bases remained unmatched. The CDR3 loop spans 12 amino acids. Germline V gene data show CDR1 as MNHNY and CDR2 as SVGAGI (reference sequence). The CDR3 spells CASRDDRVGVFF. DNA of the CDR3: TGTGCCAGCAGAGACGACAGGGTGGGGGTTTTCTTT.